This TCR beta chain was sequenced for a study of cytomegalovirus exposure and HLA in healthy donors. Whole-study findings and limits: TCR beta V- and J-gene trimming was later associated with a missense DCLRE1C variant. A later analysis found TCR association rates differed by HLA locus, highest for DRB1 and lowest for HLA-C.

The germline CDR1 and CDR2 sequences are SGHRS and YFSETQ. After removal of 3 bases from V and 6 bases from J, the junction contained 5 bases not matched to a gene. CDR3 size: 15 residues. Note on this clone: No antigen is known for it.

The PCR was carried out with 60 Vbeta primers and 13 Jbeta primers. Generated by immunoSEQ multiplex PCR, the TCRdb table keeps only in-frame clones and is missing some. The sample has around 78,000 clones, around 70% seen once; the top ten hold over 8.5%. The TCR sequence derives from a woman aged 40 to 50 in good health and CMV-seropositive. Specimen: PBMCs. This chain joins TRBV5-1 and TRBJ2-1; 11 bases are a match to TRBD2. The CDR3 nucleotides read TGCGCCAGCAGCTCCGGGACTAGCGGAGTCAATGAGCAGTTCTTC. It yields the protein CASSSGTSGVNEQFF. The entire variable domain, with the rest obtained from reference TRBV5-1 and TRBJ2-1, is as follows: KAGVTQTPRYLIKTRGQQVTLSCSPISGHRSVSWYQQTPGQGLQFLFEYFSETQRNKGNFPGRFSGRQFSNSRSEMNVSTLELGDSALYLCASSSGTSGVNEQFFGPGTRLTVL.